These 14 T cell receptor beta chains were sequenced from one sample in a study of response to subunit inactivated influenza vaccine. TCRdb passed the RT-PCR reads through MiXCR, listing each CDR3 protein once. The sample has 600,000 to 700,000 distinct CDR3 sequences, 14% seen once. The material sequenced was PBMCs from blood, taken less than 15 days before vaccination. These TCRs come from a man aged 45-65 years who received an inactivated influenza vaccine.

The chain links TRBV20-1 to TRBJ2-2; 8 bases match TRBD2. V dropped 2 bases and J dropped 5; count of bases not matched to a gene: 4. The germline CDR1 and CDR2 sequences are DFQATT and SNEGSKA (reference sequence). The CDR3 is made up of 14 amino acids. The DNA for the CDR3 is TGCAGTGCTAGAATGCCTAGCGGGACCGGGGAGCTGTTTTTT. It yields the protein CSARMPSGTGELFF.

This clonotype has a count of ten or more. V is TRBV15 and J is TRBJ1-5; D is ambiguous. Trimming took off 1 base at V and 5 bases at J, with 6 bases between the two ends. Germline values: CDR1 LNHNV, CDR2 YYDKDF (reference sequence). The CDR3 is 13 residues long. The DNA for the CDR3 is TGTGCCACCAGCAGAGCCGTCGATCAGCCCCAGCATTTT. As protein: CATSRAVDQPQHF.

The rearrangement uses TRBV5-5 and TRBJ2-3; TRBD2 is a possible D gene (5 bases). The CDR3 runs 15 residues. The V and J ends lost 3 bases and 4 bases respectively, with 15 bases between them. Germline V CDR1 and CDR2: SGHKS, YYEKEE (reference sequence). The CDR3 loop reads CASSSRLSGADTQYF. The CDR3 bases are TGTGCCAGCAGCTCGAGACTAAGTGGCGCAGATACGCAGTATTTT.

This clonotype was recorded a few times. The CDR3 bases are TGTGCCAGCAGCCCACAGAGATTTAATGAAAAACTGTTTTTT. This gives the protein CASSPQRFNEKLFF. The chain joins TRBV7-9 to TRBJ1-4; D is undetermined. Deletions cut 5 bases from V and 4 bases from J, with 11 bases between. Germline V gene data show CDR1 as SEHNR and CDR2 as FQNEAQ (reference sequence). The CDR3 sequence is 14 residues long.

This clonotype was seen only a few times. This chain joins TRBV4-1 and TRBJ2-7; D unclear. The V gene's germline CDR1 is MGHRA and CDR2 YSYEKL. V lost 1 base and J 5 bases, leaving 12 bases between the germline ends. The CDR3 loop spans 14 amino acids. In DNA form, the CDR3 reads TGCGCCAGCAGCCAAGTTGTGGGGTGGGACGAGCAGTACTTC. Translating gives CASSQVVGWDEQYF.

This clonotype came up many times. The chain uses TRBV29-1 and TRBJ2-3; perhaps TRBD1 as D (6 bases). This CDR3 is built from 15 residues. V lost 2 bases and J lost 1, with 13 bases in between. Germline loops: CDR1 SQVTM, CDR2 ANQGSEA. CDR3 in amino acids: CSVEYQGQGTDTQYF. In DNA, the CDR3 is TGCAGCGTTGAATATCAGGGGCAAGGCACAGATACGCAGTATTTT.

CDR3 sequence: CASSPWTGINYGYTF. CDR3 nucleotides: TGTGCCAGCAGCCCTTGGACAGGGATTAACTATGGCTACACCTTC. The rearrangement uses TRBV7-9 and TRBJ1-2, with 8 bases lining up with TRBD1. Trimming cost V 5 bases and J 1 base; bases outside gene matches: 6. Germline assignment: CDR1 SEHNR and CDR2 FQNEAQ (reference sequence). The CDR3 is 15 residues long.

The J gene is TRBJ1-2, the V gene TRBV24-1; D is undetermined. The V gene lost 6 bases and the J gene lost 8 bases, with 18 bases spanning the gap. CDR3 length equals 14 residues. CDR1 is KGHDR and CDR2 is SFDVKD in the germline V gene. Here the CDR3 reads CATSSWEAGWGYTF. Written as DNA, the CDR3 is TGTGCCACCAGTTCCTGGGAGGCAGGATGGGGCTACACCTTC.

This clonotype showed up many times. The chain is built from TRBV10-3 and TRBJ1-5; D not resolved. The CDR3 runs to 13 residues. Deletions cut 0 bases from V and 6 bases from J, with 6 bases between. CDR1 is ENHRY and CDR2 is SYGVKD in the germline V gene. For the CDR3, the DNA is TGTGCCATCAGTGAGTCGGTTCTTCAGCCCCAGCATTTT. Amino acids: CAISESVLQPQHF.

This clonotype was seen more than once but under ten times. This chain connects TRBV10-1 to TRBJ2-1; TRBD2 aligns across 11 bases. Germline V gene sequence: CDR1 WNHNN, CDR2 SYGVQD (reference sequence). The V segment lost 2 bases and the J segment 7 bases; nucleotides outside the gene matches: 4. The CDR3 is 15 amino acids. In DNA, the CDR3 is TGCGCCAGCAGTGAGGGGCTAGCGGGGGGTAATGAGCAGTTCTTC. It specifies CASSEGLAGGNEQFF.

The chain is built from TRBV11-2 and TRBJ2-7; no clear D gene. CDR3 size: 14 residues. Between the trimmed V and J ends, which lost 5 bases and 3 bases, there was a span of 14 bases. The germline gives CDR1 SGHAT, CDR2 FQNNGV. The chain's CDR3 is CASSPGPTLYEQYF. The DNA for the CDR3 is TGTGCCAGCAGCCCCGGACCGACCCTCTACGAGCAGTACTTC.

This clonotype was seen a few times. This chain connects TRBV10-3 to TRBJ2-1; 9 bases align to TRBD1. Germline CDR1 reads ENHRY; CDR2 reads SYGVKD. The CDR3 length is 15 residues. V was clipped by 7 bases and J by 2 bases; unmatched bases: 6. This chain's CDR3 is CAITPGQGPYNEQFF. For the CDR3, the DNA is TGTGCCATCACCCCGGGACAGGGACCCTACAATGAGCAGTTCTTC.

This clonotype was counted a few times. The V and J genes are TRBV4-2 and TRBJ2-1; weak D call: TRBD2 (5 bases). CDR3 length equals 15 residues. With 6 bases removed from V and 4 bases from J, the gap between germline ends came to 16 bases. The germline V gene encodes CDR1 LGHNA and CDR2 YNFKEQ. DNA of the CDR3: TGTGCCAGCAGTTCAGCGGAGAGAGGGTACAATGAGCAGTTCTTC. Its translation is CASSSAERGYNEQFF.

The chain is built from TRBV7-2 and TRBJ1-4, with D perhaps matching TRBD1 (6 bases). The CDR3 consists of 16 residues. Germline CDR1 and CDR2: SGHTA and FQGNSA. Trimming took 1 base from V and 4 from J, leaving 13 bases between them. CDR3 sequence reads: CASSLGRSGDNEKLFF. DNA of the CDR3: TGTGCCAGCAGCTTAGGGCGGTCAGGGGATAATGAAAAACTGTTTTTT.